The 8 T cell receptor beta chains below were found in one sample sequenced in a study of technical replicates of blood from a handful of donors. The data were produced by immunoSEQ multiplex PCR, yet TCRdb's version contains in-frame clones alone and is incomplete. The table includes 50,000 to 65,000 clones, around 92% detected once. The sample consisted of PBMCs. Receptors were obtained from a human donor in good health. Some clones in this sample may be carry-over from other donors' samples.

The rearrangement uses TRBV9 and TRBJ1-2; weak D call: TRBD1 (5 bases). CDR3 length equals 12 residues. Germline CDR1 reads SGDLS; CDR2 reads YYNGEE. V was trimmed by 5 bases and J by 4 bases, leaving 9 bases between them. This chain's CDR3 is CASSPDSYGYTF. CDR3 in DNA: TGTGCCAGCAGTCCTGACAGCTATGGCTACACCTTC.

This sequence joins TRBV2 and TRBJ1-1; 7 nucleotides match TRBD1. Germline CDR1 and CDR2: SNHLY and FYNNEI. The CDR3 totals 15 residues. Losses at the gene ends were 9 bases for V and 4 bases for J; bases not matched to a gene: 14. The CDR3 sequence is CARGARQGGGTEAFF. For the CDR3, the DNA is TGTGCCAGGGGAGCACGACAGGGTGGGGGCACTGAAGCTTTCTTT.

V and J are TRBV5-1 and TRBJ2-1; the match to TRBD2 covers 9 bases. The CDR3 totals 15 residues. Per the germline V gene, CDR1 is SGHRS and CDR2 is YFSETQ. V was pared by 4 bases and J by 7 bases, with 9 bases of the junction left unmatched. CDR3 region: CASSDPGLASNEQFF. The DNA of the CDR3 is TGCGCCAGCAGCGACCCGGGACTAGCATCGAATGAGCAGTTCTTC. The complete variable domain, with remaining parts taken from reference TRBV5-1 and TRBJ2-1, reads KAGVTQTPRYLIKTRGQQVTLSCSPISGHRSVSWYQQTPGQGLQFLFEYFSETQRNKGNFPGRFSGRQFSNSRSEMNVSTLELGDSALYLCASSDPGLASNEQFFGPGTRLTVL.

The rearrangement joins TRBV9 to TRBJ2-7, with 10 bases fitting TRBD2. V shed 0 bases, J shed 5 bases, and the junction held 2 bases outside the gene matches. The CDR3 spans 14 residues. Germline loops: CDR1 SGDLS, CDR2 YYNGEE. The CDR3 reads CASSVVGTSDEQYF. DNA for the CDR3: TGTGCCAGCAGCGTAGTTGGGACTAGCGACGAGCAGTACTTC.

The chain links TRBV12-5 to TRBJ2-5; D is unresolved. The CDR3 runs 12 residues. Trimming took 9 bases from V and 0 from J, leaving 8 bases between them. Germline V gene sequence: CDR1 LGHNT, CDR2 FRNRAP. The CDR3 bases are TGTGCTAGCGCACGCGACCAAGAGACCCAGTACTTC. This gives the protein CASARDQETQYF.

The chain is built from TRBV9 and TRBJ2-3; 7 bases align to TRBD1. Germline CDR1 reads SGDLS; CDR2 reads YYNGEE. The CDR3 loop spans 14 amino acids. The V gene end was trimmed by 3 bases and the J gene end by 1 base; junction bases not matched to a gene: 2. The CDR3 DNA reads as TGTGCCAGCAGCGCAGGACAGGGCACAGATACGCAGTATTTT. Protein sequence: CASSAGQGTDTQYF. The entire variable domain, with the rest obtained from reference TRBV9 and TRBJ2-3, is as follows: DSGVTQTPKHLITATGQRVTLRCSPRSGDLSVYWYQQSLDQGLQFLIQYYNGEERAKGNILERFSAQQFPDLHSELNLSSLELGDSALYFCASSAGQGTDTQYFGPGTRLTVL.

The chain employs TRBV5-6 and TRBJ2-7; 10 bases are a match to TRBD2. V dropped 4 bases and J dropped 4; count of bases not matched to a gene: 11. The CDR3 covers 16 residues. Germline assignment: CDR1 SGHDT and CDR2 YYEEEE. CDR3 sequence: CASSRRGASGRYEQYF. In DNA form, the CDR3 reads TGTGCCAGCAGCCGTAGGGGGGCTAGCGGGAGATACGAGCAGTACTTC.

The V call is TRBV7-2, the J call TRBJ1-2; tentatively, D is TRBD1 (6 bases). V lost 1 base and J lost 4, with 10 bases in between. Germline values: CDR1 SGHTA, CDR2 FQGNSA. The CDR3 spans 14 residues. The CDR3 sequence is CASSLGTEAYGYTF. In DNA, the CDR3 is TGTGCCAGCAGCTTAGGGACAGAGGCCTATGGCTACACCTTC.